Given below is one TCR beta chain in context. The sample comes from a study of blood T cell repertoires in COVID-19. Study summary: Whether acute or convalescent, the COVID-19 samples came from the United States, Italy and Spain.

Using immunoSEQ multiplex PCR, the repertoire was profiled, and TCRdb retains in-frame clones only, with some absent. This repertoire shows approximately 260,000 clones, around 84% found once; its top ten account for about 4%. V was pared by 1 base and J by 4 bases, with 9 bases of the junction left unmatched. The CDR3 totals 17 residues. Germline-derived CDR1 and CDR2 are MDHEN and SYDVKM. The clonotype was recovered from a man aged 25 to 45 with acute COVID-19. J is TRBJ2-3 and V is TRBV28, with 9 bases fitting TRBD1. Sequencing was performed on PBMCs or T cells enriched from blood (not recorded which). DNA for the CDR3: TGTGCCAGCAGTTTATTGGGGGGGACAGGGATGTCAGATACGCAGTATTTT. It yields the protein CASSLLGGTGMSDTQYF.